The rows below give T cell receptor beta chains drawn from one sample of a study of T cell responses to AZD1222 COVID-19 vaccine. Sequencing used immunoSEQ multiplex PCR; TCRdb keeps in-frame clones, though not all of them. The data show 150,000 or so clones, with under 95% seen just once and around 1.3% held by the top ten. This specimen was peripheral blood, taken on day 0 of AZD1222 vaccination. These receptors originate from an adult in good health. Each CDR3 is given with its conserved first and last residue.

V gene,J gene,CDR3 protein
TRBV19,TRBJ2-3,CASSINRGADTQYF
TRBV6-5,TRBJ1-1,CASLATGQGNTEAFF
TRBV6-4,TRBJ1-5,CASSDSLNQPQHF
TRBV30,TRBJ2-1,CAWSVSRGPGYNEQFF
TRBV19,TRBJ1-5,CASSTGQGAIGNQPQHF
TRBV28,TRBJ1-5,CASRVSGGGNQPQHF
TRBV4-1,TRBJ2-3,CASSRGAAITDTQYF
TRBV29-1,TRBJ2-7,CSVEVDRGYEQYF
TRBV4-1,TRBJ2-2,CASSQGYGTGNTGELFF
TRBV6-2/TRBV6-3,TRBJ2-7,CASSYDSEQYF
TRBV7-9,TRBJ1-5,CASSLGVGGYSNQPQHF
TRBV6-6,TRBJ2-2,CASMHFQPGELFF
TRBV15,TRBJ1-5,CATSYSYSNQPQHF
TRBV4-1,TRBJ1-1,CASSREVSTEAFF
TRBV7-2,TRBJ1-4,CASSPDRPGGFNEKLFF
TRBV19,TRBJ2-2,CASSMYGQGLNTGELFF
TRBV5-6,TRBJ2-2,CASSLTSNTGELFF
TRBV27,TRBJ2-2,CASYTLWGRGSTGELFF
TRBV14,TRBJ2-7,CASSQAGTLEQYF
TRBV10-1,TRBJ2-1,CASTEWTGTGEDNEQFF
TRBV9,TRBJ2-7,CASSVGGTRSYEQYF
TRBV4-3,TRBJ1-1,CASSQEMHRSTEAFF
TRBV5-6,TRBJ1-2,CASSSQGTLIYGYTF
TRBV7-2,TRBJ1-3,CASSFTQNSGNTIYF
TRBV29-1,TRBJ1-1,CSVDGGWGAFF